The clone carrying this T cell receptor (beta chain) was seen only a few times. Its target is unknown. This sample is part of a study of response to subunit inactivated influenza vaccine. Each CDR3 protein is one row after TCRdb ran MiXCR on the RT-PCR reads. The sample includes some 800,000 distinct CDR3 sequences, about 20% of them seen just once. Overall study findings and caveats: Few additional T cells are recruited per seasonal influenza vaccination, authors suggested.

Germline-derived CDR1 and CDR2 are MGHRA and YSYEKL. The V and J ends lost 0 bases and 1 base respectively, with 9 bases between them. This CDR3 is built from 15 residues. The clonotype originates from a man in his forties or fifties who received an inactivated influenza vaccine. The material was PBMCs from blood, obtained less than 6 days after vaccination. The chain recombines TRBV4-1 with TRBJ1-2, with D unresolved. The CDR3 spells CASSQDPGGNYGYTF. The CDR3 bases are TGCGCCAGCAGCCAAGATCCTGGCGGTAACTATGGCTACACCTTC.